The T cell receptor beta chain under discussion was sequenced for a study of blood T cell repertoires in COVID-19. Original data processing: Reference gene primer amplification yielded estimated nucleated cell counts. TCRdb's copy holds only in-frame clones and misses some; the assay was immunoSEQ multiplex PCR. V and J calls and clone size are those listed in that table; D and trimming were worked out from the DNA. The sample comprises some 400,000 clones, more than 75% of which are singletons, and 2% to 2.5% rests with the top ten. Trimming pared 0 bases from V and 5 bases from J, leaving 12 bases between. Germline V lookup: CDR1 SGDLS, CDR2 YYNGEE. The CDR3 is 16 amino acids.

Specimen: peripheral blood. The TCR sequence derives from a woman aged 55-70 years with COVID-19, enrolled during active disease. The chain joins TRBV9 to TRBJ1-6; a possible D gene is TRBD1 (6 bases). The CDR3, as DNA: TGTGCCAGCAGCGTAGAGGGGAGGGGGGATAATTCACCCCTCCACTTT. Protein sequence: CASSVEGRGDNSPLHF. Complete variable domain (other parts from reference TRBV9 and TRBJ1-6): DSGVTQTPKHLITATGQRVTLRCSPRSGDLSVYWYQQSLDQGLQFLIQYYNGEERAKGNILERFSAQQFPDLHSELNLSSLELGDSALYFCASSVEGRGDNSPLHFGNGTRLTVT.